The present entry profiles one T cell receptor (beta chain) with its context. Sequencing was performed with immunoSEQ multiplex PCR; in TCRdb, only in-frame clones are kept and a portion is missing. The sample includes 100,000 to 150,000 clones, roughly 91% of them seen just once. This specimen comes from a study of T cell responses to AZD1222 COVID-19 vaccine. Second doses at about 4 or about 12 weeks were pooled. V lost 5 bases and J 0 bases, leaving 2 bases between the germline ends. The CDR3 is made up of 12 amino acids. Germline CDR1 and CDR2: SGHTA and FQGNSA. The chain employs TRBV7-2 and TRBJ1-5; D not resolved. The starting material was peripheral blood, obtained 28 days after the second AZD1222 dose. The origin of this receptor is an adult who received the AZD1222 COVID-19 vaccine. The CDR3 region has the DNA TGTGCCAGCAGCGATAGCAATCAGCCCCAGCATTTT. It yields the protein CASSDSNQPQHF.